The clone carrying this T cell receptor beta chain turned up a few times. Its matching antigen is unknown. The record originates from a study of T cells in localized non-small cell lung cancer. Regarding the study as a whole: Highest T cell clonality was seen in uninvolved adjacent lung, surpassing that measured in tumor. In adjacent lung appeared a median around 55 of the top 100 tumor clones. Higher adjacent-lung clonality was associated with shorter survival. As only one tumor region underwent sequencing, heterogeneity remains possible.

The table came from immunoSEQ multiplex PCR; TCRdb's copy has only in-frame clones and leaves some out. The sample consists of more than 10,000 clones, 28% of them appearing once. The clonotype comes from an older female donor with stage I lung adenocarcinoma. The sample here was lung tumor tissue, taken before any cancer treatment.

CDR3 DNA sequence: TGTGCCAGCAGCTCGCCCTTTGCGGCGGAAGAGACCCAGTACTTC. It translates to CASSSPFAAEETQYF. This chain links TRBV11-3 with TRBJ2-5; D ambiguous. Trimming removed 4 bases at V and 3 bases at J, with 15 bases between. The CDR3 consists of 15 residues. Germline CDR1 is SGHNT and CDR2 is YENEEA.